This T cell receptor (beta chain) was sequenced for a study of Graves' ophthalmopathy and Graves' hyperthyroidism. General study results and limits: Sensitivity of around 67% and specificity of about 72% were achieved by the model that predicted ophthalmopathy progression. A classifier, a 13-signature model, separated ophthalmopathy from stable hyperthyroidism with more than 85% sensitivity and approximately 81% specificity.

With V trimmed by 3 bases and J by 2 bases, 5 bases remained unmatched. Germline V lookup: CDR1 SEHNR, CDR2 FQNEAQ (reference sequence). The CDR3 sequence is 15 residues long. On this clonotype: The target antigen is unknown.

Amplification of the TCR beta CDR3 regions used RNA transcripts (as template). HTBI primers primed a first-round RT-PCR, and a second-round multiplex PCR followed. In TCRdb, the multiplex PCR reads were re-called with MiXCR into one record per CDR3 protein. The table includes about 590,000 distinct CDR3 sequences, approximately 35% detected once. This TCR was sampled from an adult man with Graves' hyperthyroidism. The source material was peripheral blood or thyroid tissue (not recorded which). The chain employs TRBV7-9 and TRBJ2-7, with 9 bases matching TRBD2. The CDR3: CASSFLGLATYEQYF. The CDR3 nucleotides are TGTGCCAGCAGCTTTCTCGGACTAGCGACCTACGAGCAGTACTTC.